What follows describes a single TCR beta chain. Its cognate antigen is unknown. Other DNA sequences within the sample encode an identical CDR3. This sample stems from a study of cytomegalovirus exposure and HLA in healthy donors. Study background: Within an early data release were about 85 million unique TCRs drawn from HLA-typed donors.

Germline V gives CDR1 SGHNT, CDR2 YYREEE (reference sequence). V was clipped by 5 bases and J by 3 bases; unmatched bases: 1. This CDR3 comprises 13 residues. The PCR contained 60 Vbeta and 13 Jbeta primers. Measured with immunoSEQ multiplex PCR; TCRdb has only the in-frame clones, and not every one. This sample's table has over 100,000 clones. Study outcomes and limitations: By HLA locus, TCR association rates varied in a later analysis, with DRB1 showing the most and HLA-C the fewest.

This chain connects TRBV5-4 to TRBJ2-3, with TRBD2 identical over 9 bases. The source is a young man in good health and CMV-seronegative. The sequenced sample consisted of PBMCs. The CDR3 nucleotides are TGTGCCAGCAGTAGCGGGAGTACAGATACGCAGTATTTT. Translating it yields CASSSGSTDTQYF.